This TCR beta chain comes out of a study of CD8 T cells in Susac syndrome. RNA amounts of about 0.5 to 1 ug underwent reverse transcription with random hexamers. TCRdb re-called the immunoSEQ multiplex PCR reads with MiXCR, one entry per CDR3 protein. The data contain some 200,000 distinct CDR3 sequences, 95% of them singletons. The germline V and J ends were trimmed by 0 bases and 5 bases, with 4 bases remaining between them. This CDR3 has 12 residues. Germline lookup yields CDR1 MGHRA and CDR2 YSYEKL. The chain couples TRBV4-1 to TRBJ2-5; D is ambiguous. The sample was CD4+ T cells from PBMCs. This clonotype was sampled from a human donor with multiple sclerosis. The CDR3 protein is CASSQDLETQYF. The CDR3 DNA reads TGCGCCAGCAGCCAAGATTTGGAGACCCAGTACTTC.